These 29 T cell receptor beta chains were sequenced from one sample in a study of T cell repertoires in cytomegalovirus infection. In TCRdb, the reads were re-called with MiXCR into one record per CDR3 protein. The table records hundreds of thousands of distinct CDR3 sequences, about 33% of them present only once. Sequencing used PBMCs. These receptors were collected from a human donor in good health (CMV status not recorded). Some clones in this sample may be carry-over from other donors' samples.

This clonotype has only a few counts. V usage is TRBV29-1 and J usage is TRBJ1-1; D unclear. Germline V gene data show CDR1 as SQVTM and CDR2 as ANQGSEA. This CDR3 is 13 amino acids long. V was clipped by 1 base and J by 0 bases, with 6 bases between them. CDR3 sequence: CSVEALMNTEAFF. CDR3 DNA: TGCAGCGTTGAAGCACTTATGAACACTGAAGCTTTCTTT.

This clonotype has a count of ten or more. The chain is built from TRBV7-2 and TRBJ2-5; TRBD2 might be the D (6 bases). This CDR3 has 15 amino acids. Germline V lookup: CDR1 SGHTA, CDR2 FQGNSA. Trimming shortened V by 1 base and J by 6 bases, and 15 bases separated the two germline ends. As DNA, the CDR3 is TGTGCCAGCAGCTTAGGGATGGGGGGAGGTCAGACCCAGTACTTC. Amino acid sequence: CASSLGMGGGQTQYF.

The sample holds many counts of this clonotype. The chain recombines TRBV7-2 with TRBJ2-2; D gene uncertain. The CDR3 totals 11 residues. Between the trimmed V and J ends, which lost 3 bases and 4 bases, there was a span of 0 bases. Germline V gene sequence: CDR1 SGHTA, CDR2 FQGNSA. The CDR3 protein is CASSFTGELFF. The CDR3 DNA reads TGTGCCAGCAGCTTCACCGGGGAGCTGTTTTTT.

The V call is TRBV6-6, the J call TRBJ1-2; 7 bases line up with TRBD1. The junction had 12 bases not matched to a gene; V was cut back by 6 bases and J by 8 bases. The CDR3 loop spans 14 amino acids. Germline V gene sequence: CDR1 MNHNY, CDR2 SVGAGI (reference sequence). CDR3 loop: CASSPTRQGGGYTF. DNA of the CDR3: TGTGCCAGCAGCCCAACCCGACAGGGTGGGGGCTACACCTTC.

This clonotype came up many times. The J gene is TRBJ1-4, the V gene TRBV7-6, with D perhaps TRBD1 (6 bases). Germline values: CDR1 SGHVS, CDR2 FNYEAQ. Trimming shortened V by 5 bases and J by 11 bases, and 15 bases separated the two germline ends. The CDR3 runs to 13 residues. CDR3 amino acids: CASSTSQRGKLFF. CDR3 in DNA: TGTGCCAGCAGCACCTCCCAGAGGGGGAAACTGTTTTTT.

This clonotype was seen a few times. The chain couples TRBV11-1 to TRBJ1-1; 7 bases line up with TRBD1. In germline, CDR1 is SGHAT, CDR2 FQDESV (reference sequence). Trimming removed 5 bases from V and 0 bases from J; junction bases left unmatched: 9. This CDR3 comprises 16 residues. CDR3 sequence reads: CASSPRGRGMNTEAFF. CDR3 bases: TGTGCCAGCAGCCCACGGGGCAGGGGGATGAACACTGAAGCTTTCTTT.

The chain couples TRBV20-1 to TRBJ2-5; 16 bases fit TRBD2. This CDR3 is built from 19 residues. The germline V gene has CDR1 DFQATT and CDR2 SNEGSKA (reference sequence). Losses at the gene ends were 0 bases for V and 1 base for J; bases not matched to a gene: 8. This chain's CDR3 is CSARDLGTSGGGFQETQYF. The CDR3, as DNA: TGCAGTGCTAGAGACCTGGGGACTAGCGGGGGGGGATTCCAAGAGACCCAGTACTTC.

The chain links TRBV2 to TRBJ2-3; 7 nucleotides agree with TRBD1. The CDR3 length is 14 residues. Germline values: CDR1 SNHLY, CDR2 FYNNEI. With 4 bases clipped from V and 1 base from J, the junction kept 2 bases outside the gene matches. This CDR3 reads CASSADRGTDTQYF. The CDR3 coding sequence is TGTGCCAGCAGTGCTGACAGGGGCACAGATACGCAGTATTTT.

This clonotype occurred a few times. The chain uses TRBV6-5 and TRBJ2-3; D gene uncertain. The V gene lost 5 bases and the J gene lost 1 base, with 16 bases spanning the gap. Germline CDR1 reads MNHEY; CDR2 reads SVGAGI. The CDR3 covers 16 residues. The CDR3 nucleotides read TGTGCCAGCAGTGAAATGGTTGGTCTACGCACAGATACGCAGTATTTT. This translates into CASSEMVGLRTDTQYF.

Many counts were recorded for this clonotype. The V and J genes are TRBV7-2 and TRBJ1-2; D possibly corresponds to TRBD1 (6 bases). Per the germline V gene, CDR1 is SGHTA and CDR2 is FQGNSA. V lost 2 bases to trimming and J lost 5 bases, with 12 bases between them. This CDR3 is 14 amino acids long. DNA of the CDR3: TGTGCCAGCAGCTTACGGACAGTTAGTTATGGCTACACCTTC. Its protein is CASSLRTVSYGYTF.

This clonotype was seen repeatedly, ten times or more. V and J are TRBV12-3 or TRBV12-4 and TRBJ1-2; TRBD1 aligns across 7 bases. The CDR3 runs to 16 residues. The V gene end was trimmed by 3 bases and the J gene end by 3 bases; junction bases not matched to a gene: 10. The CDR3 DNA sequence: TGTGCCAGCAGTTTTCGACAGGGTATGGGGGACTATGGCTACACCTTC. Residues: CASSFRQGMGDYGYTF.

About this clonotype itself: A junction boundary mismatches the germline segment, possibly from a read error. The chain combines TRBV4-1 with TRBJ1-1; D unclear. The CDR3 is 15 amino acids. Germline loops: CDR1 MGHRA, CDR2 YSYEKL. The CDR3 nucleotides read TGCGACAGCAGCCAGCCGACGGAGGTGGGTACGGAAGCTTTCTTT. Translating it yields CDSSQPTEVGTEAFF.

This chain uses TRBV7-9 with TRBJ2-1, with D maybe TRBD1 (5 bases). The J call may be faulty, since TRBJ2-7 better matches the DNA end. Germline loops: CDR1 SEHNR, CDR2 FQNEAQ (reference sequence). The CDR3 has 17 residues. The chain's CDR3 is CASSSPDGRGAYNEQYF. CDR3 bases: TGTGCCAGCAGCTCCCCGGACGGACGTGGGGCCTACAATGAGCAGTACTTC.

The CDR3 loop reads CASSPVEGAGTEAFF. CDR3 DNA sequence: TGTGCCAGCAGCCCAGTGGAGGGGGCCGGCACTGAAGCTTTCTTT. The genes are TRBV7-9 and TRBJ1-1, with 7 bases matching TRBD1. CDR1 and CDR2 from the germline V gene are SEHNR and FQNEAQ (reference sequence). This CDR3 comprises 15 residues. With V trimmed by 5 bases and J by 4 bases, 10 bases remained unmatched.

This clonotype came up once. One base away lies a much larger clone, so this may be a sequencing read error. The CDR3 sequence is CASSISSVNQPQHF. DNA of the CDR3: TGTGCCAGCAGCATATCCTCGGTGAATCAGCCCCAGCATTTT. The chain links TRBV11-2 to TRBJ1-5, with D hard to call. Germline CDR1 and CDR2: SGHAT and FQNNGV. This CDR3 has 14 amino acids. V was trimmed by 5 bases and J by 4 bases, leaving 12 bases between them.

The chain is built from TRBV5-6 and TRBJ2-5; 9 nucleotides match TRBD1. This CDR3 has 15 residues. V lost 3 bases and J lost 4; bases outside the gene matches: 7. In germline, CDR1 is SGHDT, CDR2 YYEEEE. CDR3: CASSSEGQGRETQYF. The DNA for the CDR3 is TGTGCCAGCAGCTCGGAGGGACAGGGTAGAGAGACCCAGTACTTC.

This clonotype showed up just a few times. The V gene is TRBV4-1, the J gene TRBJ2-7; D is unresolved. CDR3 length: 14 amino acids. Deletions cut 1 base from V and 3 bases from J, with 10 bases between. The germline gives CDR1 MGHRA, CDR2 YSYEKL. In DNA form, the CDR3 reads TGCGCCAGCAGCCAAGGACCTTTGATCTACGAGCAGTACTTC. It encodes CASSQGPLIYEQYF.

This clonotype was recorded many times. In DNA, the CDR3 is TGTGCCAGCAGCCCAGGAAGGGCAGGCACTGAAGCTTTCTTT. It specifies CASSPGRAGTEAFF. V gene TRBV7-6 combines with J gene TRBJ1-1, with no clear D. V lost 5 bases and J lost 4, with 14 bases in between. The CDR3 covers 14 residues. The germline gives CDR1 SGHVS, CDR2 FNYEAQ. The entire variable domain, with the rest obtained from reference TRBV7-6 and TRBJ1-1, is as follows: GAGVSQSPRYKVTKRGQDVALRCDPISGHVSLYWYRQALGQGPEFLTYFNYEAQQDKSGLPNDRFSAERPEGSISTLTIQRTEQRDSAMYRCASSPGRAGTEAFFGQGTRLTVV.

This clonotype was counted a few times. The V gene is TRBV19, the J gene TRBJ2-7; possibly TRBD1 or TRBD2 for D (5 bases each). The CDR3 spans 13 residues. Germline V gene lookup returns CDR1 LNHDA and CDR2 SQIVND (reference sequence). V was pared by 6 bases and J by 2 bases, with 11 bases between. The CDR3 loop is CASSRDVAYEQYF. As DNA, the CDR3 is TGTGCCAGTAGCCGGGACGTGGCCTACGAGCAGTACTTC.

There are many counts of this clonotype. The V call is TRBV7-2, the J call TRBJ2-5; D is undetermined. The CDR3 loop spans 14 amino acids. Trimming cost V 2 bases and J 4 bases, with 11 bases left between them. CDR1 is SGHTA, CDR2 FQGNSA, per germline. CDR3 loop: CASSLFARPETQYF. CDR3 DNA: TGTGCCAGCAGCTTATTCGCTCGGCCAGAGACCCAGTACTTC.

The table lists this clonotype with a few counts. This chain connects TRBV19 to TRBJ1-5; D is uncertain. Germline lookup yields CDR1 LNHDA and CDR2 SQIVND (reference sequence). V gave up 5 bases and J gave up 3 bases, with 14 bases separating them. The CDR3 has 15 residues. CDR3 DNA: TGTGCCAGTAGTCTAGGGCCTTTTTCCAATCAGCCCCAGCATTTT. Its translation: CASSLGPFSNQPQHF.

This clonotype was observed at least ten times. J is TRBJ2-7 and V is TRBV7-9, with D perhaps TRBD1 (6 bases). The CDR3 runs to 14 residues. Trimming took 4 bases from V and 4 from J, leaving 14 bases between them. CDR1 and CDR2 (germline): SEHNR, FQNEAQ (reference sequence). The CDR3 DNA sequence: TGTGCCAGCAGCTCAAACGCAGGACAGTACGAGCAGTACTTC. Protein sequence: CASSSNAGQYEQYF.

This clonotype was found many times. This CDR3 is CASSPTKETQYF. In DNA, the CDR3 is TGTGCCAGCAGCCCCACGAAGGAGACCCAGTACTTC. This chain joins TRBV7-2 and TRBJ2-5; D unresolved. V shed 5 bases and J shed 5 bases, with 9 bases lying between them. In germline, CDR1 is SGHTA, CDR2 FQGNSA. The CDR3 is 12 amino acids.

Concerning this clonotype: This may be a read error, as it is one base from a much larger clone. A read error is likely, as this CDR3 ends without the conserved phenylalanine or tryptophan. The CDR3 here is CASSPRTGEDYGYTL. The CDR3 nucleotides read TGTGCCAGCAGCCCCCGGACAGGGGAGGACTATGGCTACACCTTA. The rearrangement links TRBV7-2 to TRBJ1-2, with 9 bases identical to TRBD1. Looked up from germline, CDR1 is SGHTA and CDR2 is FQGNSA. The CDR3 is 15 residues long. Trimming removed 5 bases from V and 3 bases from J; junction bases left unmatched: 7.

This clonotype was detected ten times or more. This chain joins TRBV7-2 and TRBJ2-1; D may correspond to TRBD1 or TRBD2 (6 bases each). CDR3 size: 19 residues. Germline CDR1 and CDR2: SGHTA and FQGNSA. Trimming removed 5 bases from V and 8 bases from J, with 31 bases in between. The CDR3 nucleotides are TGTGCCAGCAGCCCCCAAGGGGGGCGGAAACTGGTTGAATTTGATGAGCAGTTCTTC. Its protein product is CASSPQGGRKLVEFDEQFF. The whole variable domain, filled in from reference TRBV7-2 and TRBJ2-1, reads GAGVSQSPSNKVTEKGKDVELRCDPISGHTALYWYRQSLGQGLEFLIYFQGNSAPDKSGLPSDRFSAERTGGSVSTLTIQRTQQEDSAVYLCASSPQGGRKLVEFDEQFFGPGTRLTVL.

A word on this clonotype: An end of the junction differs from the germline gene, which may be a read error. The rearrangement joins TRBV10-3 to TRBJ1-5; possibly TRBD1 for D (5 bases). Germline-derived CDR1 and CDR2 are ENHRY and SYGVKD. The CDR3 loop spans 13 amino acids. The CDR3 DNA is TGTGCCATAAGCCAGGGTGGCAATCAGCCCAAGCATTTT. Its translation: CAISQGGNQPKHF.

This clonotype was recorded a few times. CDR3: CASGLVPPWDGTNYGYTF. CDR3 nucleotides: TGTGCTAGTGGTTTGGTACCCCCTTGGGATGGGACCAACTATGGCTACACCTTC. The rearrangement uses TRBV12-5 and TRBJ1-2, with D possibly matching TRBD1 (5 bases). Between the trimmed V and J ends, which lost 0 bases and 2 bases, there was a span of 19 bases. CDR1 is LGHNT and CDR2 is FRNRAP in the germline V gene. The CDR3 has 18 residues.

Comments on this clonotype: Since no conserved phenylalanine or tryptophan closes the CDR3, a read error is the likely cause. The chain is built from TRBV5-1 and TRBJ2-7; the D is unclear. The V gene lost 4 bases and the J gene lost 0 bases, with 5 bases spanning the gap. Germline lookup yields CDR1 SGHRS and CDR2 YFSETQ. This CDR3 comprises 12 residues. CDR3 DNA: TGCGCCAGCAGCCAGGACTCCTACGAGCAGTACTTA. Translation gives CASSQDSYEQYL.

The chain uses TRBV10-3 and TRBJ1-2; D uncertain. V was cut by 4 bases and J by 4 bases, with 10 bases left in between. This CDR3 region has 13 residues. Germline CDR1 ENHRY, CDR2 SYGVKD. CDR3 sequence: CAISVDRLYGYTF. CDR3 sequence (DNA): TGTGCCATCAGTGTGGACCGCCTCTATGGCTACACCTTC.